These 7 T cell receptor beta chains share one sample of origin, sequenced in a study of cytomegalovirus exposure and HLA in healthy donors. The PCR had 60 Vbeta and 13 Jbeta primers. TCRdb's copy holds only in-frame clones and misses some; the assay was immunoSEQ multiplex PCR. The table lists approximately 93,000 clones, around 80% of them singletons, with around 3.5% in the top ten. The sample was PBMCs. The receptors shown here come from a male donor in good health and CMV-seropositive.

This clone was observed once. The chain uses TRBV30 and TRBJ2-1; possibly TRBD2 for D (6 bases). The CDR3 has 18 residues. V was clipped by 4 bases and J by 3 bases, with 25 bases between them. Per the germline V gene, CDR1 is GTSNPN and CDR2 is SVGIG (reference sequence). CDR3 loop: CAWMPGERGRRGYNEQFF. In DNA, the CDR3 is TGTGCCTGGATGCCTGGGGAAAGGGGTAGGAGGGGCTACAATGAGCAGTTCTTC.

The chain combines TRBV5-1 with TRBJ2-7; 12 bases are a match to TRBD1. This CDR3 region has 15 residues. Germline V gene sequence: CDR1 SGHRS, CDR2 YFSETQ. Trimming at V came to 5 bases and at J to 6 bases, leaving 9 bases not matched to a gene. The CDR3 DNA reads as TGCGCCAGCAGATTAGAGGGACAGGGGGCCGGCGAGCAGTACTTC. Translated, it gives CASRLEGQGAGEQYF.

This clone has only one observation. The chain couples TRBV11-2 to TRBJ2-1, with TRBD2 identical over 8 bases. V gave up 5 bases and J gave up 2 bases; unmatched junction bases: 14. The CDR3 is 18 residues long. Germline V gene sequence: CDR1 SGHAT, CDR2 FQNNGV. CDR3 protein: CASSAYNIPGLAYNEQFF. In nucleotides, the CDR3 is TGTGCCAGCAGCGCTTATAATATACCGGGACTAGCCTACAATGAGCAGTTCTTC.

This chain joins TRBV27 and TRBJ2-7; D gene ambiguous. CDR1 is MNHEY, CDR2 SMNVEV, per germline (reference sequence). CDR3 size: 13 residues. V was shortened by 0 bases and J by 3 bases, with 6 bases between the two germline ends. CDR3 protein: CASSLSFRYEQYF. The CDR3 nucleotides are TGTGCCAGCAGTTTATCGTTTCGCTACGAGCAGTACTTC.

There are a few counts of this clone. The CDR3 sequence: CAWSAPPGLAMETQYF. In DNA form, the CDR3 reads TGTGCCTGGAGTGCACCCCCGGGACTAGCGATGGAGACCCAGTACTTC. The chain links TRBV30 to TRBJ2-5; TRBD2 matches at 10 bases. The CDR3 loop spans 16 amino acids. The V gene's germline CDR1 is GTSNPN and CDR2 SVGIG (reference sequence). Losses at the gene ends were 1 base for V and 5 bases for J; bases not matched to a gene: 10.

This clone was detected once. The chain couples TRBV4-1 to TRBJ1-2; D is perhaps TRBD1 (6 bases). This CDR3 has 15 residues. With 1 base removed from V and 5 bases from J, the gap between germline ends came to 14 bases. Germline CDR1 reads MGHRA; CDR2 reads YSYEKL. Here the CDR3 reads CASSQAGWGQYGYTF. Written as DNA, the CDR3 is TGCGCCAGCAGCCAAGCAGGATGGGGGCAATATGGCTACACCTTC.

The chain has TRBV7-9 and TRBJ1-2, with unresolved D. The CDR3 has 12 amino acids. Germline lookup yields CDR1 SEHNR and CDR2 FQNEAQ (reference sequence). V lost 2 bases to trimming and J lost 6 bases, with 7 bases between them. CDR3 bases: TGTGCCAGCAGCTTATTAGAGCATGGCTACACCTTC. This encodes CASSLLEHGYTF.